This entry lists 6 T cell receptor beta chains sequenced from one sample in a study of OX40 agonist ivuxolimab in advanced cancers. Clones were read by immunoSEQ multiplex PCR, and TCRdb kept only the in-frame ones, dropping some. The sample consists of around 31,000 clones, roughly 90% of them appearing once. The sample here was CD4+ or CD8+ T cells sorted from blood, taken in a trial of the OX40 agonist ivuxolimab. The receptors here all came from an adult with an advanced solid tumor such as melanoma, head and neck, liver or kidney cancer.

The rearrangement uses TRBV15 and TRBJ1-5, with 9 bases fitting TRBD1. CDR3 length: 14 amino acids. V lost 3 bases, J lost 8 bases, and 5 bases stayed unmatched. CDR1 and CDR2 from the germline V gene are LNHNV and YYDKDF (reference sequence). In DNA, the CDR3 is TGTGCCACCAGCAGCCGGACAGGGGCCGAGCCCCAGCATTTT. Translated: CATSSRTGAEPQHF.

This clone was found once. The rearrangement links TRBV4-3 to TRBJ2-1; TRBD2 might be the D (6 bases). The CDR3 contains 13 residues. Trimming shortened V by 1 base and J by 11 bases, and 12 bases separated the two germline ends. Germline V gene sequence: CDR1 LGHNA, CDR2 YSLEER. CDR3 amino acids: CASSQALGTQQFF. For the CDR3, the DNA is TGCGCCAGCAGCCAAGCTCTAGGGACTCAGCAGTTCTTC.

The V gene is TRBV10-1, the J gene TRBJ2-7, with TRBD2 matching 8 bases. The CDR3 has 16 amino acids. The J segment lost 2 bases and the V segment lost 3 bases, leaving 9 bases of the junction unmatched. Germline-derived CDR1 and CDR2 are WNHNN and SYGVQD (reference sequence). DNA for the CDR3: TGCGCCAGCAGTGATTGGGCTCCAGCGGGGGCCTACGAGCAGTACTTC. Translation gives CASSDWAPAGAYEQYF.

This chain uses TRBV10-2 with TRBJ2-7, with D perhaps assigned TRBD1 or TRBD2 (5 bases each). Germline V gene data show CDR1 as WSHSY and CDR2 as SAAADI. The CDR3 is 13 amino acids. V lost 2 bases, J lost 2 bases, and 7 bases lay in between. The CDR3 sequence: CASSEEGTYEQYF. Here the CDR3 DNA reads TGCGCCAGCAGTGAGGAGGGGACCTACGAGCAGTACTTC.

The V call is TRBV7-9, the J call TRBJ2-7, with D maybe TRBD2 (5 bases). Trimming took 1 base from V and 3 from J, leaving 13 bases between them. Germline loops: CDR1 SEHNR, CDR2 FQNEAQ (reference sequence). The CDR3 loop spans 15 amino acids. The CDR3 protein is CASSLVSLRDYEQYF. CDR3 DNA: TGTGCCAGCAGCTTAGTGTCCCTGAGGGACTACGAGCAGTACTTC.

V usage is TRBV19 and J usage is TRBJ2-7, with a weak D call TRBD2 (5 bases). V lost 6 bases and J 5 bases, leaving 20 bases between the germline ends. CDR3 length equals 15 residues. Per the germline V gene, CDR1 is LNHDA and CDR2 is SQIVND (reference sequence). The CDR3 nucleotides read TGTGCCAGTAGCCTGGAGGACGGGGAGCGAAACGAGCAGTACTTC. It is translated as CASSLEDGERNEQYF.